This T cell receptor beta chain was observed in a study of blood T cell repertoires in COVID-19. The overall study: T cells, B-cell-depleted T cells, or PBMCs supplied cDNA or gDNA.

Participants, 18 to 89 years old, spanned approximately 25 US areas. Two consecutive negative NP/OP PCR tests, clearance, or resolved symptoms defined Cohort 3 recovery. Germline lookup yields CDR1 SGHTA and CDR2 FQGNSA. The CDR3 length is 13 residues. V was clipped by 2 bases and J by 9 bases, with 10 bases between them. Profiling relied on immunoSEQ multiplex PCR, and the TCRdb table lists in-frame clones only, not all of them. The table records approximately 160,000 clones, about 88% of them present only once. V usage is TRBV7-2 and J usage is TRBJ2-2; D may be TRBD1 (5 bases). This TCR came from a woman in her forties or fifties who had recovered from COVID-19. The specimen sequenced was PBMCs or T cells enriched from blood (not recorded which). This chain's CDR3 is CASSLLGVRELFF. The DNA of the CDR3 is TGTGCCAGCAGCTTATTAGGGGTCCGGGAGCTGTTTTTT.